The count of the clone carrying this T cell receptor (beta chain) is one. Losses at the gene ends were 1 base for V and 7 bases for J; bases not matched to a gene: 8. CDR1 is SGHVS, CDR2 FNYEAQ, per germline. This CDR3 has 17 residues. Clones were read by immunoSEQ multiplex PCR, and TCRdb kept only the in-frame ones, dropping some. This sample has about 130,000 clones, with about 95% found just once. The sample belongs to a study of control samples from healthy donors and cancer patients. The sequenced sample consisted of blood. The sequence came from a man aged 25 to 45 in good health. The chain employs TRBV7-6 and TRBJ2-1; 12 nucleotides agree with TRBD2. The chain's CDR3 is CASSLGLAGGQNNEQFF. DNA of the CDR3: TGTGCCAGCAGCTTAGGGCTAGCGGGGGGGCAAAATAATGAGCAGTTCTTC.